The 19 T cell receptor beta chains listed next were all sequenced from one sample in a study of cytomegalovirus exposure and HLA in healthy donors. It was with 60 Vbeta and 13 Jbeta primers that the PCR ran. Only in-frame clones appear in the TCRdb table, and some are missing; sequencing was by immunoSEQ multiplex PCR. The data hold 120,000 or so clones, with about 80% observed a single time. Sequenced sample: PBMCs. The receptors here all came from a man under 40 in good health and CMV-seronegative.

V usage is TRBV19 and J usage is TRBJ1-1; tentatively, D is TRBD1 (6 bases). Germline loops: CDR1 LNHDA, CDR2 SQIVND (reference sequence). The CDR3 has 13 residues. The V and J ends lost 8 bases and 1 base respectively, with 11 bases between them. CDR3 loop: CASSGTQNTEAFF. The CDR3 nucleotides are TGTGCCAGTTCCGGGACACAGAACACTGAAGCTTTCTTT. Combining the CDR3 with reference TRBV19 and TRBJ1-1 gives the whole variable domain DGGITQSPKYLFRKEGQNVTLSCEQNLNHDAMYWYRQDPGQGLRLIYYSQIVNDFQKGDIAEGYSVSREKKESFPLTVTSAQKNPTAFYLCASSGTQNTEAFFGQGTRLTVV.

The chain joins TRBV25-1 to TRBJ1-4; D is uncertain. V lost 2 bases to trimming and J lost 10 bases, with 14 bases between them. Per the germline V gene, CDR1 is MGHDK and CDR2 is SYGVNS. This CDR3 has 14 amino acids. CDR3 region: CASSEPGAFGKLFF. The CDR3 DNA reads as TGTGCCAGCAGTGAACCAGGTGCCTTTGGAAAACTGTTTTTT.

The chain couples TRBV5-6 to TRBJ1-5, with TRBD1 as a possible D gene (5 bases). Germline assignment: CDR1 SGHDT and CDR2 YYEEEE. Trimming stripped 4 bases from V and 5 bases from J, with 25 bases between. There are 18 residues in the CDR3. In DNA form, the CDR3 reads TGTGCCAGCAGCCAGGGTCCCGCCTGGGGAACACTTGATCAGCCCCAGCATTTT. Translation gives CASSQGPAWGTLDQPQHF. Drawing the rest from reference TRBV5-6 and TRBJ1-5, the complete variable domain is DAGVTQSPTHLIKTRGQQVTLRCSPKSGHDTVSWYQQALGQGPQFIFQYYEEEERQRGNFPDRFSGHQFPNYSSELNVNALLLGDSALYLCASSQGPAWGTLDQPQHFGDGTRLSIL.

This clone was detected only a few times. The CDR3 sequence is CASRRGAANYGYTF. The CDR3 bases are TGTGCCAGCAGACGGGGGGCAGCTAACTATGGCTACACCTTC. V is TRBV19 and J is TRBJ1-2; weak D call: TRBD1 (6 bases). The CDR3 is 14 residues long. The germline CDR1 and CDR2 sequences are LNHDA and SQIVND (reference sequence). Trimming took 9 bases from V and 0 from J, leaving 14 bases between them.

The V and J genes are TRBV4-3 and TRBJ1-2, with TRBD1 matching over 8 bases. The CDR3 loop spans 15 amino acids. J was trimmed by 3 bases and V by 3 bases; bases with no gene match: 6. The germline CDR1 and CDR2 sequences are LGHNA and YSLEER. The CDR3 sequence: CASSHLPGQDYGYTF. The CDR3 DNA reads as TGCGCCAGCAGCCACCTACCGGGACAGGACTATGGCTACACCTTC.

The chain uses TRBV19 and TRBJ2-7; TRBD1 matches 10 bases. Germline lookup yields CDR1 LNHDA and CDR2 SQIVND (reference sequence). The CDR3 runs 14 residues. The V gene end was trimmed by 3 bases and the J gene end by 6 bases; junction bases not matched to a gene: 5. The CDR3 nucleotides read TGTGCCAGTAGTATTAGACAGGGGGCTTCCGAGCAGTACTTC. This gives the protein CASSIRQGASEQYF.

CDR3 in amino acids: CASSLGGASSTDTQYF. In DNA, the CDR3 is TGTGCCAGCAGTCTAGGGGGGGCTTCTAGCACAGATACGCAGTATTTT. The chain employs TRBV7-9 and TRBJ2-3, with TRBD2 as a possible D gene (7 bases). Per germline, CDR1 SEHNR and CDR2 FQNEAQ (reference sequence). The CDR3 contains 16 residues. V lost 6 bases to trimming and J lost 0 bases, with 16 bases between them.

The CDR3 bases are TGTGCCAGCAGCCAAGGGGCAAACACTGAAGCTTTCTTT. Protein sequence: CASSQGANTEAFF. The genes are TRBV7-3 and TRBJ1-1, with D possibly TRBD1 on 5 matching bases. The CDR3 contains 13 residues. Germline CDR1 and CDR2: SGHTA and FQGTGA. V lost 5 bases and J 2 bases, leaving 9 bases between the germline ends.

The chain couples TRBV10-3 to TRBJ2-3; 7 bases line up with TRBD1. The V gene's germline CDR1 is ENHRY and CDR2 SYGVKD. This CDR3 has 15 amino acids. V was clipped by 0 bases and J by 6 bases; unmatched bases: 6. CDR3 in DNA: TGTGCCATCAGTGAGTCGATCGGGACAGCCGATACGCAGTATTTT. As protein: CAISESIGTADTQYF.

This clone was found a few times. The CDR3 region is CASSIQGTDTQYF. The CDR3 DNA follows: TGTGCCAGCAGCATACAGGGCACAGATACGCAGTATTTT. The V and J genes are TRBV11-3 and TRBJ2-3, with a possible D match to TRBD1 (5 bases). The CDR3 is made up of 13 amino acids. V dropped 5 bases and J dropped 1 base, with 7 bases sitting between them. CDR1 and CDR2 from the germline V gene are SGHNT and YENEEA.

V usage is TRBV6-6 and J usage is TRBJ1-4; D unclear. V lost 7 bases to trimming and J lost 0 bases, with 9 bases between them. Germline V gene sequence: CDR1 MNHNY, CDR2 SVGAGI (reference sequence). CDR3 size: 14 residues. The CDR3 here is CASNPLATNEKLFF. CDR3 in DNA: TGTGCCAGCAACCCACTAGCAACTAATGAAAAACTGTTTTTT.

The chain is built from TRBV27 and TRBJ2-7; 8 bases agree with TRBD1. CDR3 length: 16 amino acids. Germline V gives CDR1 MNHEY, CDR2 SMNVEV (reference sequence). The trim removed 2 bases at V and 4 bases at J, leaving 10 bases unmatched. DNA for the CDR3: TGTGCCAGCAGTTTAGGGCCAGGGGGCCAGTTGTACGAGCAGTACTTC. Amino acids: CASSLGPGGQLYEQYF.

This sequence joins TRBV9 and TRBJ2-3, with D hard to call. V was pared by 0 bases and J by 1 base, with 12 bases between. This CDR3 comprises 16 residues. Germline V gives CDR1 SGDLS, CDR2 YYNGEE. The DNA for the CDR3 is TGTGCCAGCAGCGTAGCGGTGGGCTTACGCACAGATACGCAGTATTTT. Its protein is CASSVAVGLRTDTQYF.

This clone was detected only once. This chain joins TRBV28 and TRBJ1-6; 8 positions agree with TRBD1. The CDR3 contains 13 residues. In germline, CDR1 is MDHEN, CDR2 SYDVKM. After removal of 7 bases from V and 6 bases from J, the junction contained 2 bases not matched to a gene. The CDR3: CASKGQGNSPLHF. The CDR3 region has the DNA TGTGCCAGCAAAGGACAGGGTAATTCACCCCTCCACTTT. Using reference TRBV28 and TRBJ1-6 for the parts outside the CDR3, the full variable domain is DVKVTQSSRYLVKRTGEKVFLECVQDMDHENMFWYRQDPGLGLRLIYFSYDVKMKEKGDIPEGYSVSREKKERFSLILESASTNQTSMYLCASKGQGNSPLHFGNGTRLTVT.

V is TRBV29-1 and J is TRBJ1-3; 9 nucleotides align to TRBD1. V gave up 6 bases and J gave up 2 bases; unmatched junction bases: 2. The CDR3 is made up of 13 amino acids. CDR1 is SQVTM, CDR2 ANQGSEA, per germline. The DNA of the CDR3 is TGCAGCGTACGACAGGGGGCTGGAAACACCATATATTTT. As protein: CSVRQGAGNTIYF.

This clone came up a few times. This chain joins TRBV2 and TRBJ2-1, with 12 bases identical to TRBD1. This CDR3 contains 15 residues. Germline V gene lookup returns CDR1 SNHLY and CDR2 FYNNEI. J gave up 12 bases and V 4 bases, and 10 bases lay outside the gene matches. The DNA of the CDR3 is TGTGCCAGCAGTGTTACGGGACAGGGGGCGGCCCCGCAGTTCTTC. Encoded protein: CASSVTGQGAAPQFF.

In its sample, this clone was seen a few times. The rearrangement links TRBV19 to TRBJ1-2; D is possibly TRBD1 (6 bases). This CDR3 spans 14 amino acids. Germline V gene sequence: CDR1 LNHDA, CDR2 SQIVND (reference sequence). Trimming took off 6 bases at V and 5 bases at J, with 16 bases between the two ends. CDR3 in amino acids: CASSPVGGLYGYTF. In DNA form, the CDR3 reads TGTGCCAGTAGCCCGGTGGGGGGGCTTTATGGCTACACCTTC.

This clone was seen just once. The chain employs TRBV30 and TRBJ2-3; D is perhaps TRBD2 (6 bases). In germline, CDR1 is GTSNPN, CDR2 SVGIG (reference sequence). This CDR3 comprises 14 residues. The V gene lost 3 bases and the J gene lost 2 bases, with 12 bases spanning the gap. The CDR3 DNA is TGTGCCTGGAGCCCGGGAGATTACACAGATACGCAGTATTTT. It yields the protein CAWSPGDYTDTQYF.

This chain connects TRBV6-5 to TRBJ1-1, with 11 positions matching TRBD1. The germline V gene has CDR1 MNHEY and CDR2 SVGAGI. V dropped 7 bases and J dropped 0; count of bases not matched to a gene: 4. The CDR3 contains 15 residues. The CDR3 loop is CASIRTGGVNTEAFF. CDR3 sequence (DNA): TGTGCCAGCATTAGGACAGGGGGCGTGAACACTGAAGCTTTCTTT.